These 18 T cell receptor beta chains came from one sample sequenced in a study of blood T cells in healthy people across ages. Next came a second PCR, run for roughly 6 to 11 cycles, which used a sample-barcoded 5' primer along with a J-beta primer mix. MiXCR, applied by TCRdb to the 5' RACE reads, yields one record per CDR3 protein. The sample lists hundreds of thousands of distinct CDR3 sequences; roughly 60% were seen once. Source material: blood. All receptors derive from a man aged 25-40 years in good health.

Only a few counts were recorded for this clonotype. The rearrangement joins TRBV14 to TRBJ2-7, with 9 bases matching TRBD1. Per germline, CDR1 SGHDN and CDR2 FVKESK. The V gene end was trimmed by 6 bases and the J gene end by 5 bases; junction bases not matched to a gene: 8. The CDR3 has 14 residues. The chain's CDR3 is CASREGTGNNEQYF. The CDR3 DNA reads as TGTGCCAGCAGGGAGGGGACAGGGAACAACGAGCAGTACTTC.

This CDR3 is CASSQPRQVGGYTF. The CDR3 nucleotides are TGTGCCAGCAGCCAGCCCCGACAGGTTGGGGGCTACACCTTC. The rearrangement joins TRBV3-1 to TRBJ1-2; D possibly corresponds to TRBD1 (6 bases). Germline loops: CDR1 LGHDT, CDR2 YNNKEL (reference sequence). The CDR3 is 14 residues long. V was shortened by 3 bases and J by 8 bases, with 16 bases between the two germline ends.

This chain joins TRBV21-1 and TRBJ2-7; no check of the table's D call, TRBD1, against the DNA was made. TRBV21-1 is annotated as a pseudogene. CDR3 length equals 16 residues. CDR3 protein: CASSPQVGGSACEQYF. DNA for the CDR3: TGTGCCAGCAGCCCCCAGGTTGGGGGAAGCGCCTGCGAGCAGTACTTC.

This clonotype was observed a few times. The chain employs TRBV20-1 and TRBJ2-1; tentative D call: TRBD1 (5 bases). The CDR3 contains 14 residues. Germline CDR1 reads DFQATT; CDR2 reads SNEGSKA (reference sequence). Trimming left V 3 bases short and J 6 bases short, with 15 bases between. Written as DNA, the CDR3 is TGCAGTGCTAGCTTTTATGGGGCGCGCAATGAGCAGTTCTTC. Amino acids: CSASFYGARNEQFF.

CDR3: CASSYATGQGAYEQYF. CDR3 coding DNA: TGTGCCAGCAGTTACGCGACTGGGCAGGGAGCCTACGAGCAGTACTTC. The chain combines TRBV6-2 or TRBV6-3 with TRBJ2-5, with D perhaps TRBD1 or TRBD2 (5 bases each). Matching the DNA end better, TRBJ2-7 makes the J call doubtful. Germline CDR1 and CDR2: MNHEY and SVGEGT. The CDR3 totals 16 residues.

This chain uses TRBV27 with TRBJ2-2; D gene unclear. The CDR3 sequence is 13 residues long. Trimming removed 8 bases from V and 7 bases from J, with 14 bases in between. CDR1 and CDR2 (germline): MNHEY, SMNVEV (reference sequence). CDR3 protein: CASGFGLGGELFF. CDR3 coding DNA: TGTGCCAGCGGATTCGGGTTAGGCGGGGAGCTGTTTTTT.

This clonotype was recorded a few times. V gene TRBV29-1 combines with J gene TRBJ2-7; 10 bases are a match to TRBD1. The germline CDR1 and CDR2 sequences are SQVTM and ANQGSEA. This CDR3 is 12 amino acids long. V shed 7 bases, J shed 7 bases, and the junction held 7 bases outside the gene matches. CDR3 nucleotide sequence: TGCAGCGCCCAGACAGGGGGCTTTGAGCAGTACTTC. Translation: CSAQTGGFEQYF.

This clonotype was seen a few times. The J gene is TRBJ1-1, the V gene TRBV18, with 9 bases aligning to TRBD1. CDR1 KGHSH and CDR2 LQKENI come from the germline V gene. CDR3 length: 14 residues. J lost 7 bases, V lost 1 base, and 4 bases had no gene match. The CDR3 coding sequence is TGTGCCAGCTCACCACGGACAGGGGTTAGTGAAGCTTTCTTT. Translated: CASSPRTGVSEAFF.

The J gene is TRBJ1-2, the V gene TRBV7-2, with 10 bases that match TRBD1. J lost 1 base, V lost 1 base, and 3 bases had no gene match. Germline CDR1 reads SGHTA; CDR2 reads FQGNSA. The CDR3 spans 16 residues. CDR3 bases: TGTGCCAGCAGCTTAGGGGACAGGGGCCGTAACTATGGCTACACCTTC. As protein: CASSLGDRGRNYGYTF.

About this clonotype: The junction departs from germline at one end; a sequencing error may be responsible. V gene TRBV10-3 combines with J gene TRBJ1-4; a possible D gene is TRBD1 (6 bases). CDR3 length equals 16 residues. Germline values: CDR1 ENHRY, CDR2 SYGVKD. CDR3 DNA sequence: TGTGCCACCAGTGAGTCGGGGGCAGGTCGTAATGAAAAACTGTTTTTT. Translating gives CATSESGAGRNEKLFF.

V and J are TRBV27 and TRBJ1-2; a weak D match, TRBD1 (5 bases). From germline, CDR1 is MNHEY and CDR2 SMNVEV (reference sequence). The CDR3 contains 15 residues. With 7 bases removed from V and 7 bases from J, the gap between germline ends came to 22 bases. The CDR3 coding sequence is TGTGCCAGCAACTCCCCTAGGGAGGGGCCAGGTGGCTACACCTTC. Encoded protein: CASNSPREGPGGYTF.

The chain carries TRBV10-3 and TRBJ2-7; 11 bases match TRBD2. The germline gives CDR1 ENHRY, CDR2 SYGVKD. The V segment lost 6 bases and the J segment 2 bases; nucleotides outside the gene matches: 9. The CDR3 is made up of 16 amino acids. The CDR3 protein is CAISLPDSGGAYEQYF. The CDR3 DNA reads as TGTGCCATCAGCCTCCCGGATAGCGGGGGGGCCTACGAGCAGTACTTC.

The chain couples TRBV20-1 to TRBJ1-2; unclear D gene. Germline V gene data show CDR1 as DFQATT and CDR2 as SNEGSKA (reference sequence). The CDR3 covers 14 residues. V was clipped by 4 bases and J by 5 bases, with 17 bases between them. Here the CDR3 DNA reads TGCAGTGCTAACTCCCCACGGGCTTCTTATGGCTACACCTTC. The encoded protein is CSANSPRASYGYTF.

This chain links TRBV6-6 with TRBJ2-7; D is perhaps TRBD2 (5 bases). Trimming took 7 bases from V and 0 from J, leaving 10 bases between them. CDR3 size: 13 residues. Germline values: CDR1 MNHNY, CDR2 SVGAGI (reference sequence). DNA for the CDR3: TGTGCCAGCACGGGGATTGTCTCCTACGAGCAGTACTTC. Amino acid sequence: CASTGIVSYEQYF.

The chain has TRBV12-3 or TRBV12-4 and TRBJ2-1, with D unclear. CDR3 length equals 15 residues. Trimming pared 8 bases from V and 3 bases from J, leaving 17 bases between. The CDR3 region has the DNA TGTGCCAGCCGCATCGGCACGAATATCTACAATGAGCAGTTCTTC. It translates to CASRIGTNIYNEQFF.

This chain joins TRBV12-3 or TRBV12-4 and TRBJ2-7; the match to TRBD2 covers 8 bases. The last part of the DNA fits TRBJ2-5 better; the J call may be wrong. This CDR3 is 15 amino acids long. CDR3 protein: CASSGGGGIRVTQYF. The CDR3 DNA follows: TGTGCCAGCAGTGGGGGCGGGGGGATTCGGGTGACCCAGTACTTC.

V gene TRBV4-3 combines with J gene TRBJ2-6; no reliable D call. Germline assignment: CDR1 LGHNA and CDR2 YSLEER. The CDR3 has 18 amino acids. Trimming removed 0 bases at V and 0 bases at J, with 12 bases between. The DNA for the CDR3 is TGCGCCAGCAGCCAAGATTTCACAGCCGGCTCTGGGGCCAACGTCCTGACTTTC. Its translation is CASSQDFTAGSGANVLTF.

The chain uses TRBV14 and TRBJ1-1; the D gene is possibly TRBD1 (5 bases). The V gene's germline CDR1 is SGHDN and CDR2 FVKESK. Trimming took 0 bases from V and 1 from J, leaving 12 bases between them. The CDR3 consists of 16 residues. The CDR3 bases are TGTGCCAGCAGCCAAGAAGGGGCAGGGCGGAACACTGAAGCTTTCTTT. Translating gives CASSQEGAGRNTEAFF.